The subject of this entry is one TCR beta chain. The data originate from a study of OX40 agonist ivuxolimab in advanced cancers. Trimming took off 8 bases at V and 5 bases at J, with 10 bases between the two ends. This CDR3 region has 12 residues. Germline loops: CDR1 SGHTA, CDR2 FQGTGA. Libraries were prepared by immunoSEQ multiplex PCR; TCRdb keeps only in-frame clonotypes and omits some of them. The sample includes about 93,000 clones, about 90% of them seen just once. The specimen comprised CD4+ or CD8+ T cells sorted from blood, sampled in a trial of the OX40 agonist ivuxolimab. The TCR sequence derives from an adult with an advanced solid tumor such as melanoma, head and neck, liver or kidney cancer. This rearrangement joins TRBV7-3 to TRBJ2-1; a possible D gene is TRBD1 (6 bases). CDR3: CASCHRDNEQFF. The CDR3 region has the DNA TGTGCCAGCTGTCACAGGGACAATGAGCAGTTCTTC.